A single sample gave rise to the 17 T cell receptor beta chains below, sequenced in a study of blood T cell repertoires in COVID-19. Some clones are missing from TCRdb's copy, which holds only in-frame ones; the method was immunoSEQ multiplex PCR. Here the sample spans around 42,000 clones, about 78% being singletons. Sequenced sample: peripheral blood. Receptors were obtained from a man between 65 and 80 years old with active or convalescent COVID-19.

The rearrangement joins TRBV7-9 to TRBJ1-2; D gene ambiguous. The length of the CDR3 is 13 residues. Germline V gives CDR1 SEHNR, CDR2 FQNEAQ (reference sequence). V was trimmed by 7 bases and J by 3 bases, leaving 12 bases between them. The DNA for the CDR3 is TGTGCCAGCACCGAGGTCTCTGACTATGGCTACACCTTC. This sequence encodes CASTEVSDYGYTF.

The sample holds a few counts of this clone. The genes are TRBV3-1 (or the pseudogene TRBV3-2) and TRBJ1-1, with 11 positions matching TRBD1. V shed 1 base, J shed 11 bases, and the junction held 9 bases outside the gene matches. Germline CDR1 is LGHDT and CDR2 is YNNKEL (reference sequence). CDR3 length equals 15 residues. This CDR3 is CASSQVGQGARNAFF. DNA of the CDR3: TGTGCCAGCAGCCAAGTAGGACAGGGGGCGCGTAACGCTTTCTTT.

V and J are TRBV20-1 and TRBJ1-1; TRBD1 is a possible D gene (6 bases). Germline lookup yields CDR1 DFQATT and CDR2 SNEGSKA (reference sequence). V was clipped by 3 bases and J by 4 bases, with 12 bases between them. This CDR3 is 13 amino acids long. CDR3 protein: CSASEGGSTEAFF. CDR3 in DNA: TGCAGTGCTAGTGAGGGGGGGAGCACTGAAGCTTTCTTT.

The rearrangement joins TRBV6-6 to TRBJ1-5, with D maybe TRBD1 (6 bases). Looked up from germline, CDR1 is MNHNY and CDR2 is SVGAGI (reference sequence). V lost 7 bases to trimming and J lost 6 bases, with 19 bases between them. This CDR3 spans 15 amino acids. The CDR3 sequence is CASTPTSGAGQPQHF. The CDR3 DNA sequence: TGTGCCAGCACCCCGACTTCAGGGGCGGGTCAGCCCCAGCATTTT.

This chain uses TRBV4-1 with TRBJ2-3, with a tentative D call TRBD2 (6 bases). The CDR3 has 16 residues. V was clipped by 4 bases and J by 2 bases, with 16 bases between them. Germline V gene sequence: CDR1 MGHRA, CDR2 YSYEKL. CDR3 region: CASSLHYTGVTDTQYF. The CDR3 DNA sequence: TGCGCCAGCAGCCTTCATTACACGGGGGTCACAGATACGCAGTATTTT.

The chain couples TRBV5-5 to TRBJ1-4; D is ambiguous. Trimming shortened V by 2 bases and J by 2 bases, and 7 bases separated the two germline ends. Germline assignment: CDR1 SGHKS and CDR2 YYEKEE (reference sequence). This CDR3 spans 14 amino acids. This CDR3 reads CASSFLSTNEKLFF. The CDR3 DNA reads as TGTGCCAGCAGCTTTCTGTCTACTAATGAAAAACTGTTTTTT.

This clone is medium-sized within its sample. The J gene is TRBJ1-1, the V gene TRBV7-9; D gene ambiguous. The length of the CDR3 is 12 residues. Trimming pared 4 bases from V and 8 bases from J, leaving 11 bases between. CDR1 is SEHNR and CDR2 is FQNEAQ in the germline V gene (reference sequence). The CDR3 DNA reads as TGTGCCAGCAGCTCTCCCCCCCCCGAAGCTTTCTTT. This codes for CASSSPPPEAFF.

J is TRBJ1-1 and V is TRBV6-5; 7 bases fit TRBD1. Looked up from germline, CDR1 is MNHEY and CDR2 is SVGAGI. V lost 7 bases, J lost 1 base, and 6 bases stayed unmatched. The length of the CDR3 is 14 residues. The DNA of the CDR3 is TGTGCCAGCATTCGGACAGGCCGGAACACTGAAGCTTTCTTT. This codes for CASIRTGRNTEAFF.

This rearrangement joins TRBV6-2 or TRBV6-3 to TRBJ2-7; D is ambiguous. With 5 bases removed from V and 4 bases from J, the gap between germline ends came to 12 bases. The CDR3 is 13 amino acids. Germline V gives CDR1 MNHEY, CDR2 SVGEGT. CDR3 in amino acids: CASSLLHKYEQYF. The CDR3 coding sequence is TGTGCCAGCAGTCTCCTCCACAAGTACGAGCAGTACTTC.

This clone has more than one count but fewer than ten. The chain recombines TRBV2 with TRBJ2-5, with D possibly matching TRBD2 (7 bases). V lost 7 bases, J lost 5 bases, and 11 bases lay in between. There are 12 residues in the CDR3. Germline V CDR1 and CDR2: SNHLY, FYNNEI. The CDR3 protein is CASIQGGETQYF. DNA for the CDR3: TGTGCCAGCATACAGGGAGGGGAGACCCAGTACTTC.

The genes are TRBV7-8 and TRBJ1-5; tentatively, D is TRBD1 (6 bases). Per germline, CDR1 SGHVS and CDR2 FQNEAQ. V lost 6 bases to trimming and J lost 7 bases, with 13 bases between them. The CDR3 has 13 amino acids. CDR3 in DNA: TGTGCCAGCAGTTTACAGGGTGACCAGCCCCAGCATTTT. Encoded protein: CASSLQGDQPQHF.

This clone was seen only once. The V gene is TRBV29-1, the J gene TRBJ2-4, with D possibly matching TRBD1 (6 bases). Germline loops: CDR1 SQVTM, CDR2 ANQGSEA. Trimming shortened V by 3 bases and J by 7 bases, and 16 bases separated the two germline ends. This CDR3 has 14 residues. The CDR3 nucleotides read TGCAGCGTTGACCTCGGACAGACGCAGAACATTCAGTACTTC. The encoded protein is CSVDLGQTQNIQYF.

This clone was detected only once. The chain carries TRBV29-1 and TRBJ2-2; possible D gene TRBD1, 6 bases. The CDR3 loop spans 14 amino acids. V lost 4 bases, J lost 3 bases, and 12 bases lay in between. CDR1 SQVTM and CDR2 ANQGSEA come from the germline V gene. In DNA form, the CDR3 reads TGCAGCGTTGGTTCAGGGGTCTACACCGGGGAGCTGTTTTTT. Amino acid sequence: CSVGSGVYTGELFF.

The V call is TRBV7-9, the J call TRBJ2-3; 8 bases are shared with TRBD2. This CDR3 contains 16 residues. The germline V gene encodes CDR1 SEHNR and CDR2 FQNEAQ (reference sequence). The V and J ends lost 5 bases and 3 bases, in that order; junction bases with no gene match: 10. The CDR3 region is CASSPGGARGTDTQYF. The CDR3, as DNA: TGTGCCAGCAGCCCCGGGGGGGCCCGGGGGACAGATACGCAGTATTTT.

The rearrangement joins TRBV5-1 to TRBJ2-5; maybe TRBD1 (6 bases). In germline, CDR1 is SGHRS, CDR2 YFSETQ. This CDR3 contains 15 residues. The germline V and J ends were trimmed by 1 base and 1 base, with 11 bases remaining between them. The CDR3, as DNA: TGCGCCAGCAGCTTGTCCGCAGGGGTCCAAGAGACCCAGTACTTC. Translation gives CASSLSAGVQETQYF.

In this sample, this clone turned up once. V is TRBV5-4 and J is TRBJ1-2, with TRBD1 identical over 8 bases. V was clipped by 3 bases and J by 3 bases; unmatched bases: 7. CDR1 is SGHNT, CDR2 YYREEE, per germline (reference sequence). The CDR3 has 15 residues. In nucleotides, the CDR3 is TGTGCCAGCAGCTCACCGGGACAGGCGGACTATGGCTACACCTTC. This sequence encodes CASSSPGQADYGYTF.

The chain joins TRBV6-6 to TRBJ2-3, with D tentatively TRBD2 (7 bases). CDR1 is MNHNY, CDR2 SVGAGI, per germline (reference sequence). Trimming removed 6 bases from V and 1 base from J, with 14 bases in between. The length of the CDR3 is 15 residues. The CDR3 DNA reads as TGTGCCAGCAGCCGGGGGGCGGGGCGCACAGATACGCAGTATTTT. Its translation: CASSRGAGRTDTQYF.